This T cell receptor beta chain emerged from a study of identical twins. Study results and limitations: Cord blood beta clonotypes that were abundant carried fewer insertions, and memory repertoires showed no such trend. Researchers reported excess low generation probability among twin-shared out-of-frame alpha sequences.

TCRdb itself ran the 5' RACE reads through MiXCR, one entry per CDR3 protein. The table records around 1.7 million distinct CDR3 sequences, more than 30% of them present only once. On this clonotype itself: The antigen is unknown.

The CDR3 covers 15 residues. The germline V gene has CDR1 MGHRA and CDR2 YSYEKL. V was shortened by 1 base and J by 6 bases, with 15 bases between the two germline ends. The sequencing sample was made of cord blood. The genes are TRBV4-1 and TRBJ1-2, with D hard to call. This sequence originates from a newborn girl in good health. In DNA, the CDR3 is TGCGCCAGCAGCCAAGCGGGGTTGACTGGGGATGGCTACACCTTC. Translation gives CASSQAGLTGDGYTF.